This is a list of T cell receptor beta chains from one sample in a study of T cell responses to AZD1222 COVID-19 vaccine. Sequenced by immunoSEQ multiplex PCR; TCRdb stores in-frame clones only, minus some. This sample yields roughly 180,000 clones, of which about 90% are seen a single time; 1.5% to 2% belongs to the top ten. Specimen: peripheral blood, collected on day 0 of AZD1222 vaccination. These receptors came from an adult in good health. CDR3s include the opening cysteine and the closing phenylalanine or tryptophan. A D gene is named only where the DNA matches it firmly. Clone size is stated in some rows and not others, as once, few, many or a class when expanded.

clone_size: .
v_call: TRBV4-1
d_call: .
j_call: TRBJ2-7
cdr3_nt: TGCGCCAGCAGCCAAACTACCGACTGGGAGCAGTACTTC
cdr3_aa: CASSQTTDWEQYF

clone_size: .
v_call: TRBV5-5
d_call: TRBD1
j_call: TRBJ1-2
cdr3_nt: TGTGCCAGCAGCCCAGGGGGGCGCACCTATGGCTACACCTTC
cdr3_aa: CASSPGGRTYGYTF

clone_size: .
v_call: TRBV7-2
d_call: .
j_call: TRBJ1-3
cdr3_nt: TGTGCCAGCAGCCTACTCGGGGGAATTGGTGGAAACACCATATATTTT
cdr3_aa: CASSLLGGIGGNTIYF

clone_size: .
v_call: TRBV27
d_call: .
j_call: TRBJ1-2
cdr3_nt: TGTGCCAGCAGTCCGAGGGTTGGCTATGGCTACACCTTC
cdr3_aa: CASSPRVGYGYTF

clone_size: .
v_call: TRBV25-1
d_call: .
j_call: TRBJ2-1
cdr3_nt: TGTGCCAGCAGCTTTAGTCTCCTCGAGCAGTTCTTC
cdr3_aa: CASSFSLLEQFF

clone_size: .
v_call: TRBV5-1
d_call: .
j_call: TRBJ2-7
cdr3_nt: TGCGCCAGCAGCCCAGACTGTGAGCAGTACTTC
cdr3_aa: CASSPDCEQYF

clone_size: .
v_call: TRBV19
d_call: .
j_call: TRBJ1-2
cdr3_nt: TGTGCCAGTATGGGGCCGGGGCGAGGACTAGAGGCTAGAGTCTTC
cdr3_aa: CASMGPGRGLEARVF

clone_size: .
v_call: TRBV28
d_call: .
j_call: TRBJ2-7
cdr3_nt: TGTGCCAGTTCGTACTCATCCTACGAGCAGTACTTC
cdr3_aa: CASSYSSYEQYF

clone_size: .
v_call: TRBV19
d_call: .
j_call: TRBJ2-1
cdr3_nt: TGTGCCAGTAGTATAGGTGAGAACAGAAGAGTAGGCTCTGAGCAGTTCTTC
cdr3_aa: CASSIGENRRVGSEQFF

clone_size: .
v_call: TRBV7-9
d_call: .
j_call: TRBJ2-5
cdr3_nt: TGTGCCAGCAGCTTAGTGGGTTCCAGTCAAGAGACCCAGTACTTC
cdr3_aa: CASSLVGSSQETQYF

clone_size: once
v_call: TRBV3-1/TRBV3-2
d_call: .
j_call: TRBJ1-1
cdr3_nt: TGTGCCAGCAGCCTCGGAATTGGGAACACTGAAGCTTTCTTT
cdr3_aa: CASSLGIGNTEAFF

clone_size: .
v_call: TRBV6-1
d_call: .
j_call: TRBJ1-5
cdr3_nt: TGTGCCAGCAGTGAACAGACGCATCAGCCCCAGCATTTT
cdr3_aa: CASSEQTHQPQHF

clone_size: .
v_call: TRBV5-1
d_call: .
j_call: TRBJ1-3
cdr3_nt: TGCGCCAGCAGCTTGGAGAGCCTCTCTGGAAACACCATATATTTT
cdr3_aa: CASSLESLSGNTIYF

clone_size: .
v_call: TRBV29-1
d_call: .
j_call: TRBJ1-2
cdr3_nt: TGCAGCGTTGAAGAAAACTATGGCTACACCTTC
cdr3_aa: CSVEENYGYTF

clone_size: .
v_call: TRBV5-6
d_call: .
j_call: TRBJ2-5
cdr3_nt: TGTGCCAGCAGCTTGAGTTCCGGGAACCAAGAGACCCAGTACTTC
cdr3_aa: CASSLSSGNQETQYF

clone_size: .
v_call: TRBV6-1
d_call: .
j_call: TRBJ2-5
cdr3_nt: TGTGCCAGCAGTGAATTTCACCTCGCGAGGGAGACCCAGTACTTC
cdr3_aa: CASSEFHLARETQYF

clone_size: .
v_call: TRBV27
d_call: .
j_call: TRBJ2-3
cdr3_nt: TGTGCCAGCAGCGCCGACCGAGGGCCGGCAGATACGCAGTATTTT
cdr3_aa: CASSADRGPADTQYF

clone_size: .
v_call: TRBV7-2
d_call: .
j_call: TRBJ1-1
cdr3_nt: TGTGCCAGCAGCCAATACGGGCCCATGAACACTGAAGCTTTCTTT
cdr3_aa: CASSQYGPMNTEAFF

clone_size: .
v_call: TRBV19
d_call: .
j_call: TRBJ1-1
cdr3_nt: TGTGCCAGTAGTATAGGAGGGGTGAACACTGAAGCTTTCTTT
cdr3_aa: CASSIGGVNTEAFF

clone_size: .
v_call: TRBV19
d_call: .
j_call: TRBJ2-4
cdr3_nt: TGTGCCAGTAGTACGCTCCACCTAGCCAAAAACATTCAGTACTTC
cdr3_aa: CASSTLHLAKNIQYF

clone_size: .
v_call: TRBV5-6
d_call: .
j_call: TRBJ1-2
cdr3_nt: TGTGCCAGCAGCCCCCGCTCGAACATGGGTCGTTATGGCTACACCTTC
cdr3_aa: CASSPRSNMGRYGYTF

clone_size: .
v_call: TRBV29-1
d_call: TRBD1
j_call: TRBJ1-1
cdr3_nt: TGCAGCCAGGACGCAGGGGGACTTATCTTT
cdr3_aa: CSQDAGGLIF

clone_size: .
v_call: TRBV6-1
d_call: .
j_call: TRBJ2-1
cdr3_nt: TGTGCCAGCAGTGAAGCGCCCATGGACAATGAGCAGTTCTTC
cdr3_aa: CASSEAPMDNEQFF

clone_size: .
v_call: TRBV19
d_call: TRBD1
j_call: TRBJ1-5
cdr3_nt: TGTGCCAGTAGCACATGGACAGGGGAAGGTCAGCCCCAGCATTTT
cdr3_aa: CASSTWTGEGQPQHF

clone_size: .
v_call: TRBV2
d_call: .
j_call: TRBJ2-5
cdr3_nt: TGTGCCAGCGGTGTCAGGGAAGAGACCCAGTACTTC
cdr3_aa: CASGVREETQYF

clone_size: .
v_call: TRBV28
d_call: .
j_call: TRBJ1-5
cdr3_nt: TGTGCCAGCAGTTCACACAGGGTTGAACAGCCCCAGCATTTT
cdr3_aa: CASSSHRVEQPQHF

clone_size: .
v_call: TRBV28
d_call: .
j_call: TRBJ2-7
cdr3_nt: TGTGCCAGCAGTTCAGGGGTCGCGCCCGTCGAGCAGTACTTC
cdr3_aa: CASSSGVAPVEQYF

clone_size: .
v_call: TRBV19
d_call: .
j_call: TRBJ2-1
cdr3_nt: TGTGCCAGTAGTATCGGGGCAGGGCTTAATGAGCAGTTCTTC
cdr3_aa: CASSIGAGLNEQFF

clone_size: .
v_call: TRBV5-6
d_call: .
j_call: TRBJ1-1
cdr3_nt: TGTGCCAGCAGCTTTCCTGTGCAGAACACTGAAGCTTTCTTT
cdr3_aa: CASSFPVQNTEAFF

clone_size: .
v_call: TRBV28
d_call: TRBD1
j_call: TRBJ1-3
cdr3_nt: TGTGCCAGCAGTCCCGACAGGGTCAGGAATGGAAACACCATATATTTT
cdr3_aa: CASSPDRVRNGNTIYF

clone_size: .
v_call: TRBV6-5
d_call: .
j_call: TRBJ1-1
cdr3_nt: TGTGCCAGCAGTTACTTGAAGAACACTGAAGCTTTCTTT
cdr3_aa: CASSYLKNTEAFF

clone_size: once
v_call: TRBV5-4
d_call: .
j_call: TRBJ2-6
cdr3_nt: TGTGCCAGCAGCCCCGCCCCCCCCTCTGGGGCCAACGTCCTGACTTTC
cdr3_aa: CASSPAPPSGANVLTF

clone_size: .
v_call: TRBV2
d_call: TRBD1
j_call: TRBJ1-2
cdr3_nt: TGTGCCAGAAGGACAGGGGAGAATGGCTACACCTTC
cdr3_aa: CARRTGENGYTF

clone_size: .
v_call: TRBV5-1
d_call: .
j_call: TRBJ2-5
cdr3_nt: TGCGCCAGCAGCTTCGTAGGTGGGGGGAAACAAGAGACCCAGTACTTC
cdr3_aa: CASSFVGGGKQETQYF

clone_size: .
v_call: TRBV9
d_call: .
j_call: TRBJ2-7
cdr3_nt: TGTGCCAGCAGCTTTCGAGCCAGGTGGATCGAGCAGTACTTC
cdr3_aa: CASSFRARWIEQYF

clone_size: .
v_call: TRBV27
d_call: .
j_call: TRBJ1-2
cdr3_nt: TGTGCCAGCAGCGTAGGAACAAACTATGGCTACACCTTC
cdr3_aa: CASSVGTNYGYTF

clone_size: .
v_call: TRBV4-3
d_call: .
j_call: TRBJ1-3
cdr3_nt: TGCGCCAGCAGCCAAGATCCAAGCCCTGGAAACACCATATATTTT
cdr3_aa: CASSQDPSPGNTIYF

clone_size: .
v_call: TRBV19
d_call: .
j_call: TRBJ1-2
cdr3_nt: TGTGCCAGTTGTTGCAGGGGTTATGGCTACACCTTC
cdr3_aa: CASCCRGYGYTF

clone_size: .
v_call: TRBV29-1
d_call: .
j_call: TRBJ2-1
cdr3_nt: TGCAGCGGCATACAGGGCAATGAGCAGTTCTTC
cdr3_aa: CSGIQGNEQFF

clone_size: .
v_call: TRBV28
d_call: .
j_call: TRBJ2-5
cdr3_nt: TGTGCCAGCAGTACCGGGACACCCAAAGAGACCCAGTACTTC
cdr3_aa: CASSTGTPKETQYF

clone_size: .
v_call: TRBV11-2
d_call: TRBD1
j_call: TRBJ1-4
cdr3_nt: TGTGCCAGCAGCTCGGGAGGGGGCTGGGAAAAACTGTTTTTT
cdr3_aa: CASSSGGGWEKLFF

clone_size: .
v_call: TRBV5-4
d_call: TRBD1
j_call: TRBJ1-1
cdr3_nt: TGTGCCAGCAGCTGGGGACAGGGGGCCGCCCGGACTGAAGCTTTCTTT
cdr3_aa: CASSWGQGAARTEAFF

clone_size: .
v_call: TRBV5-4
d_call: TRBD1
j_call: TRBJ2-7
cdr3_nt: TGTGCCAGCAGCTCCCCGGGACAGGGACTCTCCGAGCAGTACTTC
cdr3_aa: CASSSPGQGLSEQYF

clone_size: once
v_call: TRBV6-1
d_call: .
j_call: TRBJ2-7
cdr3_nt: TGTGCCAGCAGTGAAATAACCTCCTACGAGCAGTACTTC
cdr3_aa: CASSEITSYEQYF

clone_size: .
v_call: TRBV7-2
d_call: TRBD1
j_call: TRBJ2-2
cdr3_nt: TGTGCCAGCAGCTTAACAGGGGAGAACACCGGGGAGCTGTTTTTT
cdr3_aa: CASSLTGENTGELFF

clone_size: .
v_call: TRBV7-9
d_call: TRBD1
j_call: TRBJ2-2
cdr3_nt: TGTGCCAGCAGCCCAAACCGGGACAGCTCTGCGAACACCGGGGAGCTGTTTTTT
cdr3_aa: CASSPNRDSSANTGELFF

clone_size: .
v_call: TRBV5-1
d_call: TRBD2
j_call: TRBJ2-5
cdr3_nt: TGCGCCAGCACCAATCCAACCCAAGCGGGAGTGCGAGAGACCCAGTACTTC
cdr3_aa: CASTNPTQAGVRETQYF

clone_size: .
v_call: TRBV5-4
d_call: TRBD1
j_call: TRBJ1-6
cdr3_nt: TGTGCCAGCAGCTTGCCGGGACAGGCGGATTCACCCCTCCACTTT
cdr3_aa: CASSLPGQADSPLHF

clone_size: .
v_call: TRBV7-2
d_call: TRBD1
j_call: TRBJ2-7
cdr3_nt: TGTGCCAGCAGCCCCCGTCTGGACAGGGTCTCCTACGAGCAGTACTTC
cdr3_aa: CASSPRLDRVSYEQYF

clone_size: .
v_call: TRBV11-2
d_call: TRBD1
j_call: TRBJ2-5
cdr3_nt: TGTGCCAGCAGCGTGGACAGGGGCGGAGAGACCCAGTACTTC
cdr3_aa: CASSVDRGGETQYF

clone_size: .
v_call: TRBV3-1/TRBV3-2
d_call: .
j_call: TRBJ2-7
cdr3_nt: TGTGCCAGCAGCCAAGATGCTCTCAACTACGAGCAGTACTTC
cdr3_aa: CASSQDALNYEQYF